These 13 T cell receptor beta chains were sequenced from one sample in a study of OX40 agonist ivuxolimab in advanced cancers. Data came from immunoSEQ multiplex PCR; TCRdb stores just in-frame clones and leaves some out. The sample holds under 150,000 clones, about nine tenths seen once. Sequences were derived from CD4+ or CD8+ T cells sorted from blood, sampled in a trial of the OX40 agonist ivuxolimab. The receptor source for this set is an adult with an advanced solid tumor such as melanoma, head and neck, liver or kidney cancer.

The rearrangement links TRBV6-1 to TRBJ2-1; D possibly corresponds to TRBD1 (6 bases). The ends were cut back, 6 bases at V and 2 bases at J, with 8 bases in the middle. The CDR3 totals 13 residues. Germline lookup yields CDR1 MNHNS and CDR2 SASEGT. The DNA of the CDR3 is TGTGCCAGCAGACAGGGTACCTACAATGAGCAGTTCTTC. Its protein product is CASRQGTYNEQFF.

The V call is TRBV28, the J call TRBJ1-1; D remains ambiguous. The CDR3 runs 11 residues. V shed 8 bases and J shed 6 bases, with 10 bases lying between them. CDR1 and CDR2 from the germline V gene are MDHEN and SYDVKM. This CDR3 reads CASPEGSEAFF. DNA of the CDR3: TGTGCCAGCCCCGAGGGTTCTGAAGCTTTCTTT.

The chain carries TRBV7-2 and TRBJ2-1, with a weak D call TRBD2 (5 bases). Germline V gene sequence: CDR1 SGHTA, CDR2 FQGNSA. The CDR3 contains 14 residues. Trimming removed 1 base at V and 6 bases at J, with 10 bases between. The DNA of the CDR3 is TGTGCCAGCAGCTTAGTGGTAGCGATCAATGAGCAGTTCTTC. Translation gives CASSLVVAINEQFF.

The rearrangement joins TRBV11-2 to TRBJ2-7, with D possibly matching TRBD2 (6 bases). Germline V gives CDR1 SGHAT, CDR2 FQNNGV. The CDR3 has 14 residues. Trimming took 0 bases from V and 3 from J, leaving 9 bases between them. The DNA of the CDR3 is TGTGCCAGCAGCTTAGACGGCGGGAACTACGAGCAGTACTTC. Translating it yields CASSLDGGNYEQYF.

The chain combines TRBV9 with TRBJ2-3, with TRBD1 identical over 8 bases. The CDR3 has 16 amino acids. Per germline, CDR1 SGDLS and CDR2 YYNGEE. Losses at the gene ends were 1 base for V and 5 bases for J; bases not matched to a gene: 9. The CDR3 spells CASSVLGGRGQDTQYF. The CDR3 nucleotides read TGTGCCAGCAGCGTATTGGGGGGCAGGGGGCAAGATACGCAGTATTTT.

CDR3 nucleotides: TGTGCCAGCAGTTTAATTAATACTAACTATGGCTACACCTTC. The encoded protein is CASSLINTNYGYTF. The rearrangement uses TRBV28 and TRBJ1-2; D unresolved. CDR3 length: 14 amino acids. The V gene's germline CDR1 is MDHEN and CDR2 SYDVKM. The V end was cut by 2 bases, the J end by 0 bases, with 7 bases between.

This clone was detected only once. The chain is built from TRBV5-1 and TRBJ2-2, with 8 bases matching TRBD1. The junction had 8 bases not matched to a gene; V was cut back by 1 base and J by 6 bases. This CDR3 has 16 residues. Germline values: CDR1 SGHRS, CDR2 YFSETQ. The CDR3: CASSLTGQVPPGELFF. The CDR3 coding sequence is TGCGCCAGCAGCTTGACGGGACAGGTTCCCCCCGGGGAGCTGTTTTTT. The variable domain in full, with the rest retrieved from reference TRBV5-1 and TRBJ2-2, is KAGVTQTPRYLIKTRGQQVTLSCSPISGHRSVSWYQQTPGQGLQFLFEYFSETQRNKGNFPGRFSGRQFSNSRSEMNVSTLELGDSALYLCASSLTGQVPPGELFFGEGSRLTVL.

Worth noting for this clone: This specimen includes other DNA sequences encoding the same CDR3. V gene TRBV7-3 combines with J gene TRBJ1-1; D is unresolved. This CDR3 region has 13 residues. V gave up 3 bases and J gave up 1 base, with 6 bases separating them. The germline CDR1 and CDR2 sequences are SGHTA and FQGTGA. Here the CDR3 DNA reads TGTGCCAGCAGCTTGGGTAAGAACACTGAAGCTTTCTTT. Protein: CASSLGKNTEAFF. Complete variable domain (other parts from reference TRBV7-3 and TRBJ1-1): GAGVSQTPSNKVTEKGKYVELRCDPISGHTALYWYRQSLGQGPEFLIYFQGTGAADDSGLPNDRFFAVRPEGSVSTLKIQRTERGDSAVYLCASSLGKNTEAFFGQGTRLTVV.

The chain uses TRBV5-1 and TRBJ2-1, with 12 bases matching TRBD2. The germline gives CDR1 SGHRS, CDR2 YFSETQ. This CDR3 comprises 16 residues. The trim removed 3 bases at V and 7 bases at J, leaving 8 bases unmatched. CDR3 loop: CASSSLAGGPENEQFF. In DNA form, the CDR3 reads TGCGCCAGCAGCTCCCTAGCGGGAGGGCCTGAGAATGAGCAGTTCTTC. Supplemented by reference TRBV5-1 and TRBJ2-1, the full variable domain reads KAGVTQTPRYLIKTRGQQVTLSCSPISGHRSVSWYQQTPGQGLQFLFEYFSETQRNKGNFPGRFSGRQFSNSRSEMNVSTLELGDSALYLCASSSLAGGPENEQFFGPGTRLTVL.

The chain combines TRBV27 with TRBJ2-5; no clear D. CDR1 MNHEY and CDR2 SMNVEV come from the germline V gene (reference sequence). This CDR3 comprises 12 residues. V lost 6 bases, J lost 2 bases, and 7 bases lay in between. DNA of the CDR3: TGTGCCAGCAGCCAATCGCAAGAGACCCAGTACTTC. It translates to CASSQSQETQYF.

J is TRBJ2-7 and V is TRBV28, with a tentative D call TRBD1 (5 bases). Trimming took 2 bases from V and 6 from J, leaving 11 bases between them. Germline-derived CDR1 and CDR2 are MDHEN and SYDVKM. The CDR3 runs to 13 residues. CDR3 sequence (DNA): TGTGCCAGCAGTTTAAGGGGCTCGCTCGAGCAGTACTTC. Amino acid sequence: CASSLRGSLEQYF.

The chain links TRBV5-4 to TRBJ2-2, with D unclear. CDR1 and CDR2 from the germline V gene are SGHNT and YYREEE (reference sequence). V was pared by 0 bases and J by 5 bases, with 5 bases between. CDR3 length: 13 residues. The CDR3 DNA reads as TGTGCCAGCAGCTTGGTGGGGACCGGGGAGCTGTTTTTT. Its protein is CASSLVGTGELFF.

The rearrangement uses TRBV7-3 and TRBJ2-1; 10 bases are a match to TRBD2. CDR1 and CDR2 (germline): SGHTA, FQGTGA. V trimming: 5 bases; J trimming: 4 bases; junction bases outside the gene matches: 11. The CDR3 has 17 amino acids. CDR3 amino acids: CASSQAAGTSAYNEQFF. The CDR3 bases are TGTGCCAGCAGCCAGGCCGCCGGGACTAGCGCATACAATGAGCAGTTCTTC.